This entry lists 15 T cell receptor beta chains sequenced from one sample in a study of cytomegalovirus exposure and HLA in healthy donors. The primer mix had 60 Vbeta and 13 Jbeta primers. The method was immunoSEQ multiplex PCR; TCRdb's version includes in-frame clones alone and lacks a portion of them. This table holds 40,000 or so clones, about 73% found once. Source material: PBMCs. The receptors were gathered from a woman aged 25 to 39 in good health and CMV-seronegative.

The sample holds one count of this clone. J is TRBJ2-2 and V is TRBV4-2, with TRBD2 matching over 9 bases. CDR1 and CDR2 from the germline V gene are LGHNA and YNFKEQ. V dropped 7 bases and J dropped 7; count of bases not matched to a gene: 10. The CDR3 length is 15 residues. CDR3 sequence reads: CASTRGGTSIGELFF. The CDR3 DNA reads as TGTGCCAGCACCCGAGGCGGGACTAGCATCGGGGAGCTGTTTTTT.

The chain uses TRBV19 and TRBJ1-5, with a possible D match to TRBD1 (6 bases). Deletions cut 10 bases from V and 3 bases from J, with 13 bases between. The CDR3 runs to 13 residues. Germline V gene sequence: CDR1 LNHDA, CDR2 SQIVND (reference sequence). CDR3 DNA: TGTGCCATCTCGACAGGTTACAATCAGCCCCAGCATTTT. It codes for CAISTGYNQPQHF. Drawing the rest from reference TRBV19 and TRBJ1-5, the complete variable domain is DGGITQSPKYLFRKEGQNVTLSCEQNLNHDAMYWYRQDPGQGLRLIYYSQIVNDFQKGDIAEGYSVSREKKESFPLTVTSAQKNPTAFYLCAISTGYNQPQHFGDGTRLSIL.

The gene calls are TRBV19 and TRBJ2-2; a weak D match, TRBD2 (6 bases). Between the trimmed V and J ends, which lost 3 bases and 6 bases, there was a span of 8 bases. The CDR3 runs 13 residues. Germline CDR1 LNHDA, CDR2 SQIVND (reference sequence). In DNA, the CDR3 is TGTGCCAGTAGTATCGGAGGGCCCGGGGAGCTGTTTTTT. Its protein is CASSIGGPGELFF. Full variable domain (outside the CDR3, taken from reference TRBV19 and TRBJ2-2): DGGITQSPKYLFRKEGQNVTLSCEQNLNHDAMYWYRQDPGQGLRLIYYSQIVNDFQKGDIAEGYSVSREKKESFPLTVTSAQKNPTAFYLCASSIGGPGELFFGEGSRLTVL.

The V gene is TRBV27, the J gene TRBJ2-2; the D is unclear. The CDR3 extends over 13 amino acids. Germline CDR1 reads MNHEY; CDR2 reads SMNVEV (reference sequence). Trimming removed 5 bases from V and 7 bases from J, with 11 bases in between. The CDR3 DNA reads as TGTGCCAGCAGTCCCCTAGGAGACGGGGAGCTGTTTTTT. The encoded protein is CASSPLGDGELFF.

V is TRBV2 and J is TRBJ1-2; D not certain. Germline V gene data show CDR1 as SNHLY and CDR2 as FYNNEI. Trimming removed 8 bases at V and 8 bases at J, with 12 bases between. The length of the CDR3 is 11 residues. CDR3 in DNA: TGTGCCAGCCGAATCACAGAAGGCTACACCTTC. It codes for CASRITEGYTF.

The chain recombines TRBV6-5 with TRBJ2-7, with D unresolved. The CDR3 totals 15 residues. Germline CDR1 reads MNHEY; CDR2 reads SVGAGI. V shed 0 bases and J shed 4 bases, with 13 bases lying between them. The DNA for the CDR3 is TGTGCCAGCAGTTACTCGACTGCGAGACGGTACGAGCAGTACTTC. Protein sequence: CASSYSTARRYEQYF.

This rearrangement joins TRBV10-3 to TRBJ2-7; 14 positions match TRBD2. Germline CDR1 reads ENHRY; CDR2 reads SYGVKD. The trim removed 4 bases at V and 4 bases at J, leaving 9 bases unmatched. CDR3 length: 17 amino acids. CDR3 protein: CAISAAGTSGSKYEQYF. The CDR3 DNA is TGTGCCATCAGTGCGGCCGGGACTAGCGGGAGTAAATACGAGCAGTACTTC.

This clone turned up a few times. The rearrangement uses TRBV5-1 and TRBJ1-5; TRBD1 matches 11 bases. Unmatched junction bases numbered 1, after V lost 3 bases and J lost 5 bases. Germline lookup yields CDR1 SGHRS and CDR2 YFSETQ. CDR3 size: 14 residues. CDR3 sequence (DNA): TGCGCCAGCAGCTGGGGACAGGGGGATCAGCCCCAGCATTTT. Encoded protein: CASSWGQGDQPQHF. Full variable domain (rest looked up from reference TRBV5-1 and TRBJ1-5): KAGVTQTPRYLIKTRGQQVTLSCSPISGHRSVSWYQQTPGQGLQFLFEYFSETQRNKGNFPGRFSGRQFSNSRSEMNVSTLELGDSALYLCASSWGQGDQPQHFGDGTRLSIL.

This sequence joins TRBV30 and TRBJ1-1; D is ambiguous. The germline V gene encodes CDR1 GTSNPN and CDR2 SVGIG (reference sequence). V shed 3 bases and J shed 7 bases, with 9 bases lying between them. The CDR3 is 11 residues long. CDR3 loop: CAWSAPGEAFF. Here the CDR3 DNA reads TGTGCCTGGAGCGCGCCCGGTGAAGCTTTCTTT.

The chain joins TRBV30 to TRBJ1-4, with D possibly TRBD1 on 6 matching bases. The CDR3 totals 14 residues. Germline CDR1 reads GTSNPN; CDR2 reads SVGIG (reference sequence). Trimming stripped 3 bases from V and 0 bases from J, with 8 bases between. The CDR3 DNA follows: TGTGCCTGGAGCGCAGGGGCAACTAATGAAAAACTGTTTTTT. Amino acids: CAWSAGATNEKLFF.

For the CDR3, the DNA is TGTGCCAGCAAGCGGACTCAACCCTCCTACGAGCAGTACTTC. Translated, it gives CASKRTQPSYEQYF. The rearrangement uses TRBV2 and TRBJ2-7; tentative D call: TRBD2 (5 bases). This CDR3 spans 14 amino acids. The germline V and J ends were trimmed by 7 bases and 0 bases, with 13 bases remaining between them. The germline gives CDR1 SNHLY, CDR2 FYNNEI.

The CDR3 here is CASSRRGGGDTEAFF. CDR3 nucleotides: TGTGCCAGCAGTAGGAGGGGGGGCGGCGACACTGAAGCTTTCTTT. The chain couples TRBV6-5 to TRBJ1-1; a weak D match, TRBD1 (6 bases). The germline V gene encodes CDR1 MNHEY and CDR2 SVGAGI. The germline V and J ends were trimmed by 5 bases and 3 bases, with 16 bases remaining between them. The CDR3 runs to 15 residues.

J is TRBJ2-1 and V is TRBV5-1, with a weak D call TRBD1 (5 bases). The CDR3 is made up of 15 amino acids. Germline V gene lookup returns CDR1 SGHRS and CDR2 YFSETQ. V was pared by 2 bases and J by 2 bases, with 11 bases between. CDR3: CASSFGQGPYNEQFF. For the CDR3, the DNA is TGCGCCAGCAGCTTTGGGCAGGGCCCCTACAATGAGCAGTTCTTC.

The gene calls are TRBV28 and TRBJ1-5; no firm D call. V was cut by 7 bases and J by 7 bases, with 14 bases left in between. The CDR3 contains 13 residues. Germline V lookup: CDR1 MDHEN, CDR2 SYDVKM. This CDR3 is CASNFPGFQPQHF. The CDR3 DNA sequence: TGTGCCAGCAATTTCCCGGGGTTCCAGCCCCAGCATTTT.

In its sample, this clone was seen once. The CDR3 here is CASSLLGGTDTQYF. CDR3 in DNA: TGCGCCAGCAGCTTGCTGGGGGGTACAGATACGCAGTATTTT. The chain uses TRBV5-1 and TRBJ2-3, with a weak D call TRBD2 (6 bases). Trimming pared 1 base from V and 3 bases from J, leaving 9 bases between. The germline V gene has CDR1 SGHRS and CDR2 YFSETQ. This CDR3 is 14 amino acids long.